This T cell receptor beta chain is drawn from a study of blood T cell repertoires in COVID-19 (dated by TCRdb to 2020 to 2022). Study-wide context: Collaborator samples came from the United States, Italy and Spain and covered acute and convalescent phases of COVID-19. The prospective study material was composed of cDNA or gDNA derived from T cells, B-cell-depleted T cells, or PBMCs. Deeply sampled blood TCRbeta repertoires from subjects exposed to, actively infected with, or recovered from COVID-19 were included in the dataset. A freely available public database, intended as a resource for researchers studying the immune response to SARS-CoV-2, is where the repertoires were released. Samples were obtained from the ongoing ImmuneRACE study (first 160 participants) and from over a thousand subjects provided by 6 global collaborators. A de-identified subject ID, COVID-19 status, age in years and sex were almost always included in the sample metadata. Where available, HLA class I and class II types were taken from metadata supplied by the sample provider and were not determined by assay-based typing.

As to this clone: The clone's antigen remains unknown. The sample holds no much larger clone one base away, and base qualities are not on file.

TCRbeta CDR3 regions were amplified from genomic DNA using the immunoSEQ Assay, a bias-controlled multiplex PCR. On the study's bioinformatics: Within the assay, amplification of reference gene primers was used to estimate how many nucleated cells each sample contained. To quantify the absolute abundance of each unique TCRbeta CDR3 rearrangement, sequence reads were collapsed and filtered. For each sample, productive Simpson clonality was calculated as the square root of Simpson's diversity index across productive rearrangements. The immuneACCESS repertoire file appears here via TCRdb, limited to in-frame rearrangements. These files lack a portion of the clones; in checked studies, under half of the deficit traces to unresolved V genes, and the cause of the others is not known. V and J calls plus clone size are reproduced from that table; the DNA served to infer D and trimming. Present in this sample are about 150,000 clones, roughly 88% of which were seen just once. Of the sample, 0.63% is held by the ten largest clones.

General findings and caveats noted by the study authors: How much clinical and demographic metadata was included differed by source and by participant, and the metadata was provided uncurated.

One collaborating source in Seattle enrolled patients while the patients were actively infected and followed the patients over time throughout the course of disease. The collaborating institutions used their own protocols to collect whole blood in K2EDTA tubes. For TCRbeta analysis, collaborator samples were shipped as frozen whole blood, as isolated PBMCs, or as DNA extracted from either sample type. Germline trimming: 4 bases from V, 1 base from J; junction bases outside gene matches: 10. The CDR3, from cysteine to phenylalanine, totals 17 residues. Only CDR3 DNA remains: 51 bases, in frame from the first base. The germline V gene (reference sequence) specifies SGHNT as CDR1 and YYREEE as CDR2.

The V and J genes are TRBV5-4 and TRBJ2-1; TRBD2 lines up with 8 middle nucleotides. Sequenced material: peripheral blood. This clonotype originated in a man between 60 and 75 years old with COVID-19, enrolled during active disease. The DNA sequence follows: TGTGCCAGCAGCCGTGGGGGTAGCGGGGTTTCCTACAATGAGCAGTTCTTC. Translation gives CASSRGGSGVSYNEQFF.